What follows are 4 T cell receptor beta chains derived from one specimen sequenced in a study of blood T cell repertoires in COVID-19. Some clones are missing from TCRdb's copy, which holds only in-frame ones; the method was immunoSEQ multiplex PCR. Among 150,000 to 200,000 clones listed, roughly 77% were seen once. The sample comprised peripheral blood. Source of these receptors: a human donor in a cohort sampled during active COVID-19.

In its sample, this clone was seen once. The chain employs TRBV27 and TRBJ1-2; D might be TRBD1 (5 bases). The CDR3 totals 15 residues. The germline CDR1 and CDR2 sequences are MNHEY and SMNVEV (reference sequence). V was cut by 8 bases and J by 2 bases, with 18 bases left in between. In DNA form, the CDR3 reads TGTGCCAGCGCGAGTGGGGGGTCAGCGAACTATGGCTACACCTTC. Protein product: CASASGGSANYGYTF.

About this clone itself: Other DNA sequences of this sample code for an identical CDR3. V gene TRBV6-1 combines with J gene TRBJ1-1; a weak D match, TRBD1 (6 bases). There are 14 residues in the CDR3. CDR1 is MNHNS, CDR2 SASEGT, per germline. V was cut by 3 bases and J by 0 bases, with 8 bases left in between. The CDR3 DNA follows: TGTGCCAGCAGTGAGGGACACCTGAACACTGAAGCTTTCTTT. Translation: CASSEGHLNTEAFF.

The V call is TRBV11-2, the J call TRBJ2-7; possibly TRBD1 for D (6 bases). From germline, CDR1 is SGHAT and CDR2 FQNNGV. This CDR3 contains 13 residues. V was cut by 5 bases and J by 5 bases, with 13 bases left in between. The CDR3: CASSNNRDHEQYF. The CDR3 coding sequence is TGTGCCAGCAGCAACAACAGGGACCACGAGCAGTACTTC.

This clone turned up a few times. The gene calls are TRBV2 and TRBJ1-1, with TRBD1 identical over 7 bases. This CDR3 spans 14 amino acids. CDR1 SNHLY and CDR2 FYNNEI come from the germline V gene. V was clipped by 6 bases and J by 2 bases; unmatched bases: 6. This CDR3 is CASRRTGQNTEAFF. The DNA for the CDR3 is TGTGCCAGCAGGCGGACAGGCCAAAACACTGAAGCTTTCTTT.